Listed here are 20 T cell receptor beta chains from one sample, sequenced in a study of blood T cell repertoires in COVID-19. Generated by immunoSEQ multiplex PCR, the TCRdb table keeps only in-frame clones and is missing some. The table lists about 190,000 clones, roughly 80% of them singletons. The source material was peripheral blood. These TCRs come from a woman between 50 and 59 years old with acute or convalescent COVID-19.

This rearrangement joins TRBV18 to TRBJ2-2, with TRBD2 identical over 13 bases. V lost 5 bases to trimming and J lost 4 bases; unmatched junction nucleotides: 10. Germline values: CDR1 KGHSH, CDR2 LQKENI. The CDR3 has 18 residues. The CDR3 bases are TGTGCCAGCTCAACGGGAGGACTAGCGGGAGCGGTCACCGGGGAGCTGTTTTTT. Its translation: CASSTGGLAGAVTGELFF.

J is TRBJ1-2 and V is TRBV10-3; D uncertain. V dropped 2 bases and J dropped 9 bases, with 10 bases sitting between them. The CDR3 has 12 residues. Germline-derived CDR1 and CDR2 are ENHRY and SYGVKD. CDR3 region: CAISEDSDRYTF. In DNA, the CDR3 is TGTGCCATCAGTGAGGACTCTGATCGCTACACCTTC.

A single count supports this clone. The chain couples TRBV6-5 to TRBJ1-1; 9 bases map to TRBD1. V was clipped by 6 bases and J by 4 bases; unmatched bases: 3. The CDR3 consists of 13 residues. Per the germline V gene, CDR1 is MNHEY and CDR2 is SVGAGI. The chain's CDR3 is CASRGDRVTEAFF. CDR3 in DNA: TGTGCCAGCAGGGGGGACAGGGTCACTGAAGCTTTCTTT.

This clone was detected only once. The chain joins TRBV7-8 to TRBJ1-1, with TRBD1 identical over 8 bases. Germline CDR1 and CDR2: SGHVS and FQNEAQ. Trimming took 3 bases from V and 0 from J; bases not matched to a gene: 3. CDR3 length: 15 residues. The CDR3 is CASSLRTGLNTEAFF. The CDR3 DNA follows: TGTGCCAGCAGCTTGCGGACAGGGTTGAACACTGAAGCTTTCTTT.

This chain links TRBV5-1 with TRBJ1-2; 9 bases align to TRBD1. Germline V gene sequence: CDR1 SGHRS, CDR2 YFSETQ. The trim removed 3 bases at V and 2 bases at J, leaving 5 bases unmatched. The CDR3 runs 15 residues. CDR3 coding DNA: TGCGCCAGCAGCTCCGGACAGGGGTTAAACTATGGCTACACCTTC. Translation gives CASSSGQGLNYGYTF.

The chain combines TRBV27 with TRBJ1-2; 7 nucleotides line up with TRBD1. This CDR3 is 14 amino acids long. After removal of 5 bases from V and 3 bases from J, the junction contained 6 bases not matched to a gene. From germline, CDR1 is MNHEY and CDR2 SMNVEV (reference sequence). CDR3 bases: TGTGCCAGCAGTCCACAGGGGTTGCACTATGGCTACACCTTC. It specifies CASSPQGLHYGYTF.

This clone was recorded at least ten times. CDR3 sequence: CSVESVAGGRANEQFF. CDR3 bases: TGCAGCGTTGAATCGGTAGCGGGAGGCCGTGCCAATGAGCAGTTCTTC. The rearrangement links TRBV29-1 to TRBJ2-1; 10 bases match TRBD2. CDR3 size: 16 residues. Germline V gene sequence: CDR1 SQVTM, CDR2 ANQGSEA. The V gene end was trimmed by 2 bases and the J gene end by 6 bases; junction bases not matched to a gene: 10.

The V gene is TRBV27, the J gene TRBJ1-1; 10 nucleotides line up with TRBD1. The junction had 6 bases not matched to a gene; V was cut back by 5 bases and J by 3 bases. This CDR3 spans 15 amino acids. Germline CDR1 MNHEY, CDR2 SMNVEV (reference sequence). CDR3 residues: CASSTRQGADTEAFF. The CDR3 DNA is TGTGCCAGCAGTACGAGACAGGGGGCGGACACTGAAGCTTTCTTT.

V gene TRBV25-1 combines with J gene TRBJ2-1; D possibly corresponds to TRBD1 (6 bases). The CDR3 is made up of 14 amino acids. Looked up from germline, CDR1 is MGHDK and CDR2 is SYGVNS. The V and J ends lost 5 bases and 7 bases respectively, with 15 bases between them. CDR3 in DNA: TGTGCCAGCAGTTACACAGGGATCCGGAATGAGCAGTTCTTC. Encoded protein: CASSYTGIRNEQFF.

The V gene is TRBV6-6, the J gene TRBJ1-1, with D uncertain. CDR3 size: 13 residues. Germline CDR1 and CDR2: MNHNY and SVGAGI (reference sequence). With 7 bases removed from V and 4 bases from J, the gap between germline ends came to 13 bases. The CDR3 DNA follows: TGTGCCAGCACGAAGTCAGGATTCACTGAAGCTTTCTTT. It yields the protein CASTKSGFTEAFF.

This chain uses TRBV5-1 with TRBJ2-3; D remains ambiguous. The V gene lost 5 bases and the J gene lost 0 bases, with 13 bases spanning the gap. Per the germline V gene, CDR1 is SGHRS and CDR2 is YFSETQ. The CDR3 runs 15 residues. CDR3 sequence (DNA): TGCGCCAGCAGTCTTGGCGGCCGGAGCACAGATACGCAGTATTTT. Translated, it gives CASSLGGRSTDTQYF.

The V call is TRBV28, the J call TRBJ1-1; the D gene is possibly TRBD1 (6 bases). CDR1 and CDR2 from the germline V gene are MDHEN and SYDVKM. The CDR3 contains 17 residues. Deletions cut 10 bases from V and 6 bases from J, with 30 bases between. The CDR3: CAIGRGALLGNRAEAFF. DNA of the CDR3: TGTGCCATCGGCAGGGGCGCGTTGCTGGGGAATCGGGCTGAAGCTTTCTTT.

This rearrangement joins TRBV7-9 to TRBJ2-2; TRBD2 agrees at 7 bases. This CDR3 has 16 residues. Per the germline V gene, CDR1 is SEHNR and CDR2 is FQNEAQ (reference sequence). With V trimmed by 7 bases and J by 6 bases, 14 bases remained unmatched. The CDR3 is CASTSPGLGGAGELFF. CDR3 bases: TGTGCCAGCACCTCACCCGGACTAGGCGGGGCCGGGGAGCTGTTTTTT.

In this sample, this clone turned up a few times. The rearrangement joins TRBV25-1 to TRBJ1-5, with 7 bases fitting TRBD1. Germline-derived CDR1 and CDR2 are MGHDK and SYGVNS. The CDR3 has 17 amino acids. J was trimmed by 2 bases and V by 2 bases; bases with no gene match: 9. CDR3 in DNA: TGTGCCAGCAGTGAACCCCTTCTGGGACAGCGCAATCAGCCCCAGCATTTT. Translated, it gives CASSEPLLGQRNQPQHF.

V gene TRBV7-6 combines with J gene TRBJ1-3; TRBD1 aligns across 7 bases. J lost 4 bases, V lost 1 base, and 13 bases had no gene match. Per the germline V gene, CDR1 is SGHVS and CDR2 is FNYEAQ. This CDR3 spans 18 amino acids. The CDR3 sequence is CASSLVQGWDPKGNTIYF. The CDR3 nucleotides read TGTGCCAGCAGCTTAGTACAGGGGTGGGACCCCAAAGGAAACACCATATATTTT. The entire variable domain, with the rest obtained from reference TRBV7-6 and TRBJ1-3, is as follows: GAGVSQSPRYKVTKRGQDVALRCDPISGHVSLYWYRQALGQGPEFLTYFNYEAQQDKSGLPNDRFSAERPEGSISTLTIQRTEQRDSAMYRCASSLVQGWDPKGNTIYFGEGSWLTVV.

The chain employs TRBV29-1 and TRBJ2-7, with D possibly TRBD1 on 7 matching bases. The germline CDR1 and CDR2 sequences are SQVTM and ANQGSEA. Trimming took 2 bases from V and 2 from J, leaving 22 bases between them. The CDR3 contains 17 residues. This chain's CDR3 is CSVELYSRRDRPYEQYF. The DNA for the CDR3 is TGCAGCGTTGAACTATATTCGCGGCGGGACAGACCCTACGAGCAGTACTTC.

This chain connects TRBV11-3 to TRBJ2-2, with D perhaps matching TRBD2 (7 bases). Germline lookup yields CDR1 SGHNT and CDR2 YENEEA. CDR3 length: 16 amino acids. V dropped 1 base and J dropped 4 bases, with 13 bases sitting between them. CDR3 coding DNA: TGTGCCAGCAGCTTAGGAGGGGGGGCCGTCACCGGGGAGCTGTTTTTT. Protein: CASSLGGGAVTGELFF.

The chain employs TRBV6-1 and TRBJ2-1, with a possible D match to TRBD1 (6 bases). Trimming took 2 bases from V and 6 from J, leaving 23 bases between them. The CDR3 spans 18 residues. Germline CDR1 MNHNS, CDR2 SASEGT. CDR3 nucleotide sequence: TGTGCCAGCAGTGAAAGGGAAATGGCGTCCCTGGGGGCCAATGAGCAGTTCTTC. It yields the protein CASSEREMASLGANEQFF.

This clone was seen once. The V and J genes are TRBV27 and TRBJ2-7, with a possible D match to TRBD1 (6 bases). The CDR3 is 15 amino acids. CDR1 is MNHEY and CDR2 is SMNVEV in the germline V gene (reference sequence). The ends were cut back, 6 bases at V and 3 bases at J, with 18 bases in the middle. CDR3 nucleotide sequence: TGTGCCAGCAGCCCAACAGGGCCGGGCAACTACGAGCAGTACTTC. Translation gives CASSPTGPGNYEQYF.

This rearrangement joins TRBV28 to TRBJ2-7, with 7 positions matching TRBD1. The CDR3 consists of 14 residues. Germline CDR1 reads MDHEN; CDR2 reads SYDVKM. With V trimmed by 4 bases and J by 2 bases, 5 bases remained unmatched. Written as DNA, the CDR3 is TGTGCCAGCAGTTCGACAGGGAAAACCTACGAGCAGTACTTC. Translating gives CASSSTGKTYEQYF.